The sequence of this TCR beta chain was determined in a study of cytomegalovirus exposure and HLA in healthy donors. The V gene's germline CDR1 is SGDLS and CDR2 YYNGEE. With 0 bases removed from V and 4 bases from J, the gap between germline ends came to 8 bases. This CDR3 spans 14 amino acids. TCRdb keeps only in-frame clones here, not all; method: immunoSEQ multiplex PCR. In the table there are 200,000 to 250,000 clones, around 80% of which are singletons. Sequenced sample: PBMCs. The chain is built from TRBV9 and TRBJ1-5; unclear D gene. The clonotype comes from a woman aged 30 to 39 in good health and CMV-seropositive. CDR3 loop: CASSVGEENQPQHF. Here the CDR3 DNA reads TGTGCCAGCAGCGTAGGAGAGGAGAATCAGCCCCAGCATTTT.